The 20 T cell receptor beta chains reported below all come from one sample, sequenced in a study of blood T cell repertoires in COVID-19. The repertoire was sequenced with immunoSEQ multiplex PCR; TCRdb's copy has only in-frame clones and lacks some. This table holds about 90,000 clones, about 86% found once. The sample comprised peripheral blood. All receptors come from an elderly man with active or convalescent COVID-19.

The CDR3 nucleotides read TGTGCCAGCAGTCAAACCGGGACTCGCGACGAGCAGTACTTC. It encodes CASSQTGTRDEQYF. The rearrangement links TRBV5-4 to TRBJ2-7; D possibly corresponds to TRBD2 (6 bases). Per the germline V gene, CDR1 is SGHNT and CDR2 is YYREEE (reference sequence). This CDR3 region has 14 residues. Trimming stripped 5 bases from V and 5 bases from J, with 17 bases between.

The chain employs TRBV27 and TRBJ2-7, with 15 bases aligning to TRBD2. V gave up 2 bases and J gave up 5 bases; unmatched junction bases: 7. The CDR3 totals 17 residues. CDR1 MNHEY and CDR2 SMNVEV come from the germline V gene (reference sequence). The CDR3 DNA sequence: TGTGCCAGCAGTTTAATTCCGGGACTAGCGGGAGGCCACGAGCAGTACTTC. Its protein product is CASSLIPGLAGGHEQYF.

The chain uses TRBV28 and TRBJ1-5; weak D call: TRBD1 (5 bases). The CDR3 runs 15 residues. CDR1 MDHEN and CDR2 SYDVKM come from the germline V gene. For the CDR3, the DNA is TGTGCTTCGCGGGACCGAAAGATTAGCAATCAGCCCCAGCATTTT. Translated, it gives CASRDRKISNQPQHF.

Only a few counts were recorded for this clone. The chain uses TRBV10-2 and TRBJ1-2; D may be TRBD1 (6 bases). Germline-derived CDR1 and CDR2 are WSHSY and SAAADI. The CDR3 runs 14 residues. The germline V and J ends were trimmed by 4 bases and 6 bases, with 15 bases remaining between them. The CDR3 spells CASSAGTSRHGYTF. The CDR3 DNA follows: TGCGCCAGCAGTGCGGGGACATCTAGACATGGCTACACCTTC.

The chain is built from TRBV19 and TRBJ1-2, with TRBD1 as a possible D gene (6 bases). Trimming took off 5 bases at V and 5 bases at J, with 15 bases between the two ends. CDR3 length equals 14 residues. The germline V gene encodes CDR1 LNHDA and CDR2 SQIVND (reference sequence). CDR3 nucleotide sequence: TGTGCCAGTAGTCTACGGACAGTTCAGTATGGCTACACCTTC. Translation gives CASSLRTVQYGYTF.

This chain connects TRBV27 to TRBJ2-7; D might be TRBD1 (6 bases). Trimming pared 2 bases from V and 0 bases from J, leaving 17 bases between. The CDR3 is made up of 17 amino acids. Germline V gene data show CDR1 as MNHEY and CDR2 as SMNVEV (reference sequence). The CDR3 sequence is CASSLSPQGRGSYEQYF. For the CDR3, the DNA is TGTGCCAGCAGTTTAAGCCCACAGGGTAGGGGCTCCTACGAGCAGTACTTC.

V and J are TRBV27 and TRBJ2-6; TRBD2 is a possible D gene (6 bases). The CDR3 runs 17 residues. The V gene lost 3 bases and the J gene lost 3 bases, with 15 bases spanning the gap. Germline V gene data show CDR1 as MNHEY and CDR2 as SMNVEV (reference sequence). The CDR3 sequence is CASSFRERAGGANVLTF. The CDR3 DNA sequence: TGTGCCAGCAGTTTTCGGGAGCGCGCAGGTGGGGCCAACGTCCTGACTTTC.

This chain uses TRBV15 with TRBJ2-1, with TRBD2 identical over 7 bases. The CDR3 spans 14 residues. Germline CDR1 and CDR2: LNHNV and YYDKDF (reference sequence). Losses at the gene ends were 0 bases for V and 7 bases for J; bases not matched to a gene: 3. The CDR3 DNA reads as TGTGCCACCAGCAGAGATCGGGGGGAAAATGAGCAGTTCTTC. Translation: CATSRDRGENEQFF.

This clone has more than one count but fewer than ten. The rearrangement joins TRBV20-1 to TRBJ1-5, with a weak D call TRBD1 (5 bases). The CDR3 is 13 residues long. V lost 3 bases to trimming and J lost 5 bases, with 11 bases between them. The germline gives CDR1 DFQATT, CDR2 SNEGSKA (reference sequence). The CDR3 protein is CSASETVYQPQHF. The CDR3 nucleotides read TGCAGTGCTAGTGAGACAGTGTATCAGCCCCAGCATTTT.

The V call is TRBV27, the J call TRBJ1-5; D may be TRBD1 (5 bases). Germline values: CDR1 MNHEY, CDR2 SMNVEV (reference sequence). CDR3 size: 15 residues. V lost 2 bases and J 2 bases, leaving 10 bases between the germline ends. CDR3 in DNA: TGTGCCAGCAGTTTAGAGGGACTGGGCAATCAGCCCCAGCATTTT. Its translation: CASSLEGLGNQPQHF.

The chain couples TRBV15 to TRBJ1-4; 7 nucleotides agree with TRBD1. The CDR3 runs 14 residues. Germline V gene data show CDR1 as LNHNV and CDR2 as YYDKDF (reference sequence). The trim removed 2 bases at V and 7 bases at J, leaving 4 bases unmatched. The CDR3 spells CATSRSDRFEKLFF. The CDR3 region has the DNA TGTGCCACCAGCAGATCGGACAGGTTTGAAAAACTGTTTTTT.

This sequence joins TRBV20-1 and TRBJ2-1; a possible D gene is TRBD1 (6 bases). Trimming stripped 5 bases from V and 5 bases from J, with 19 bases between. Germline CDR1 DFQATT, CDR2 SNEGSKA (reference sequence). The CDR3 has 15 amino acids. The CDR3 region is CSARDGTRTHNEQFF. DNA for the CDR3: TGCAGTGCTCGTGACGGGACACGGACCCACAATGAGCAGTTCTTC.

This chain uses TRBV5-1 with TRBJ2-7, with 8 bases lining up with TRBD1. This CDR3 contains 16 residues. Germline CDR1 SGHRS, CDR2 YFSETQ. V dropped 3 bases and J dropped 2; count of bases not matched to a gene: 10. The CDR3 DNA reads TGCGCCAGCAGCTCCAGCGCCCAGGGACAGGCCTACGAGCAGTACTTC. Translating it yields CASSSSAQGQAYEQYF.

This clone was observed once. The gene calls are TRBV28 and TRBJ1-1; the D gene is possibly TRBD1 (5 bases). Trimming removed 3 bases from V and 2 bases from J, with 10 bases in between. This CDR3 contains 14 residues. Germline lookup yields CDR1 MDHEN and CDR2 SYDVKM. CDR3 in amino acids: CASSLGGKNTEAFF. The CDR3 coding sequence is TGTGCCAGCAGTTTGGGGGGGAAAAACACTGAAGCTTTCTTT.

CDR3 sequence: CASSQDFGRQHYGYTF. DNA for the CDR3: TGTGCCAGCAGCCAAGATTTTGGGCGACAGCACTATGGCTACACCTTC. The chain carries TRBV3-1 (or the pseudogene TRBV3-2) and TRBJ1-2; D possibly corresponds to TRBD1 (5 bases). Trimming left V 0 bases short and J 3 bases short, with 14 bases between. The CDR3 covers 16 residues. Germline loops: CDR1 LGHDT, CDR2 YNNKEL (reference sequence).

The V and J genes are TRBV6-5 and TRBJ1-5, with 10 bases lining up with TRBD1. There are 15 residues in the CDR3. CDR1 and CDR2 (germline): MNHEY, SVGAGI. J gave up 4 bases and V 6 bases, and 6 bases lay outside the gene matches. CDR3 bases: TGTGCCAGCAGAAAGACAGGGGGCGGGAATCAGCCCCAGCATTTT. Translation gives CASRKTGGGNQPQHF.

The chain is built from TRBV2 and TRBJ1-5; D not resolved. V lost 0 bases, J lost 5 bases, and 8 bases lay in between. CDR1 SNHLY and CDR2 FYNNEI come from the germline V gene. The CDR3 consists of 14 residues. Here the CDR3 reads CASSEAAVYQPQHF. CDR3 DNA sequence: TGTGCCAGCAGTGAAGCGGCGGTTTATCAGCCCCAGCATTTT.

This clone has more than one count but fewer than ten. This rearrangement joins TRBV2 to TRBJ2-1, with 9 bases matching TRBD1. This CDR3 has 13 amino acids. Germline lookup yields CDR1 SNHLY and CDR2 FYNNEI. Trimming at V came to 6 bases and at J to 9 bases, leaving 6 bases not matched to a gene. CDR3 coding DNA: TGTGCCAGCAGGACAACAGGGGGCTCTGAGCAGTTCTTC. Translation: CASRTTGGSEQFF.

CDR3 sequence: CAWSVRGFSYNEQFF. Here the CDR3 DNA reads TGTGCCTGGAGTGTTAGGGGATTCTCCTACAATGAGCAGTTCTTC. The chain links TRBV30 to TRBJ2-1, with a possible D match to TRBD1 (5 bases). V lost 0 bases and J lost 0, with 9 bases in between. Germline-derived CDR1 and CDR2 are GTSNPN and SVGIG (reference sequence). The CDR3 is 15 residues long.

V gene TRBV3-1 (or the pseudogene TRBV3-2) combines with J gene TRBJ2-4; weak D call: TRBD2 (6 bases). The germline V and J ends were trimmed by 3 bases and 3 bases, with 9 bases remaining between them. This CDR3 region has 14 residues. Germline V gene lookup returns CDR1 LGHDT and CDR2 YNNKEL (reference sequence). CDR3 sequence reads: CASSQGGLKNIQYF. The CDR3 DNA follows: TGTGCCAGCAGCCAGGGGGGACTCAAAAACATTCAGTACTTC.